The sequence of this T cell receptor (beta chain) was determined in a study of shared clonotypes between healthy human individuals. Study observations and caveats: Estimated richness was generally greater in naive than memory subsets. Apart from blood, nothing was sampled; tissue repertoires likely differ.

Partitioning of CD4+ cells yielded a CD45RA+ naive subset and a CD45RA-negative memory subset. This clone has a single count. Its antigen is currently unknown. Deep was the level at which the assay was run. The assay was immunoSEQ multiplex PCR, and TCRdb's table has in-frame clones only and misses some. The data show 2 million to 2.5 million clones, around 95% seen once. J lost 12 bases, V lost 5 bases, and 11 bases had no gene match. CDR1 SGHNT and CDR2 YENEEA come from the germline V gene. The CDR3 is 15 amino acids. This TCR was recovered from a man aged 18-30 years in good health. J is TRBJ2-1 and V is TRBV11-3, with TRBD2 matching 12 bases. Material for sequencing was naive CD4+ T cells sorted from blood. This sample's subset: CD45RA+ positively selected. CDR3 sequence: CASSPGLAGKGVQFF. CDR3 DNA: TGTGCCAGCAGCCCGGGACTAGCGGGTAAAGGGGTGCAGTTCTTC.